The entry that follows covers one T cell receptor beta chain sequence. The clone's antigen remains unknown. Base qualities are missing; no much larger clone stands one base away. Libraries were constructed by the immunoSEQ multiplex PCR assay. For TCR sequencing, RNA was extracted from every sample and reverse transcribed into cDNA to serve as template. First-strand cDNA was synthesized with SuperScript III using a 2:1 mix of oligo-dT and random hexamers. A synthetic immune receptor repertoire was used to gauge amplification bias, and whatever bias remained was removed computationally. Per the authors' processing: Raw reads were preprocessed to remove errors, and CDR3 was defined according to IMGT conventions as the region from the conserved cysteine to phenylalanine. Clonality was calculated as 1 minus Shannon entropy normalized by log2 of the number of productive unique TCRs. CD4 or CD8 identity of scalp clones was inferred by cross-referencing scalp TCRbeta sequences with sorted blood CD4 and CD8 repertoires. TCRdb provides this immuneACCESS table in a form limited to in-frame rearrangements. Some clones are lacking; in checked studies, under half of them reflect an unresolved V gene, and why the rest are absent is not known. Clonal size and the V and J genes are those of that table, whereas D and trimming came from the DNA. For this sample the table gives more than 110,000 clones, of which roughly three fifths were detected only once. 5% to 7% of the sample rests with the top ten.

This entry belongs to a study of CD8+ T cells in alopecia areata (dated by TCRdb to about 2018). At the level of the whole study: Treated patients were enrolled in an open-label pilot trial of oral tofacitinib, 5 to 10 mg twice daily, for moderate-to-severe alopecia areata. Tofacitinib was administered for 6 to 18 months, and 6 months of follow-up off drug were then conducted to assess delayed response and recurrence. High-throughput TCRbeta sequencing was used to examine T cell clonal expansion in alopecia areata in both the C3H/HeJ mouse model and human patients. In humans, TCRbeta sequencing was performed on scalp tissue and on sorted CD4+ and CD8+ peripheral blood T cells from healthy controls and from patients with patchy or totalis/universalis alopecia areata. Tofacitinib-treated patients had biopsies at baseline and at 4 and 24 weeks of treatment, with a later scalp biopsy in several patients. Scalp clonality was compared among normal scalp (n=4), patchy alopecia areata scalp (n=8), and alopecia totalis/universalis scalp (n=8). RNA was extracted with the PAXgene miRNA kit for fixed scalp, the miRNeasy kit for PBMCs, and the RNeasy kit for mouse skin. TCRbeta CDR3 regions were amplified by immunoSEQ multiplex PCR using 35 Vbeta forward and 13 Jbeta reverse primers. Paper-wide results and their limitations: Compared with normal scalp, lesional scalp had higher clonality and more expanded CD8+ clones, particularly in alopecia totalis/universalis, a pattern that suggests antigenic drive. Unlike mouse skin, where gammadelta T cells dominate, normal human skin contains resident alphabeta T cells that get sequenced too, which complicates analysis of the scalp TCR repertoire. Shared TCR sequences between patients were less evident than in mice, which may be partly attributable to HLA diversity in the patient population.

The CDR3 runs 14 residues from the cysteine to the phenylalanine. Only the CDR3 DNA stays, 42 bases, in frame from base 1. V is pared back by 4 bases and J by 9 bases, with 18 bases lying between the germline termini. The germline V gene gives CDR1 as SGHTA and CDR2 as FQGNSA. Per the publication, the time point label means: baseline before oral tofacitinib. Lesional scalp punch biopsies and peripheral blood were obtained from alopecia areata patients. PBMCs were isolated by density centrifugation and stained for CD3, CD4 and CD8, and CD4+ and CD8+ T cells were sorted on a FACSAria. This sample comprised CD4+ T cells sorted from blood, obtained at week 0. The V and J genes are TRBV7-2 and TRBJ2-5; TRBD1 is possibly the D segment (6 matching bases). This sequence originates from a human donor with alopecia areata. The DNA sequence is given as TGTGCCAGCAGCTCTGGGTTCGGACAGCAGGCCCAGTACTTC. This codes for CASSSGFGQQAQYF.